This T cell receptor beta chain was found in a study of CD8 T cells in ankylosing spondylitis. General study results and limits: Among TCR beta sequences, a motif of under 10 highly homologous variants appeared characteristic of ankylosing spondylitis blood. Earlier authors reported some of these motif variants in reactive arthritis synovial fluid and blood.

This clonotype was observed a handful of times. The antigen remains undetermined. MiXCR was run by TCRdb on the 5' RACE reads, yielding one entry per CDR3 protein. The sample shows about 800,000 distinct CDR3 sequences, approximately 12% of them seen only once. Input material: blood, either unsorted or a sorted T cell fraction (not recorded which). This sequence originates from a male donor with ankylosing spondylitis.

The CDR3 DNA reads TGCAGTGCTAGAGATCGACAGTTCGGAGCTCAGCCCCAGCATTTT. It encodes CSARDRQFGAQPQHF. V gene TRBV20-1 combines with J gene TRBJ1-5; weak D call: TRBD1 (5 bases). Trimming cost V 0 bases and J 6 bases, with 15 bases left between them. CDR1 and CDR2 from the germline V gene are DFQATT and SNEGSKA (reference sequence). This CDR3 has 15 residues.